This entry concerns a single TCR beta chain. What it recognizes is unknown. The source of the sample is a study of cytomegalovirus exposure and HLA in healthy donors. Study conclusions and caveats: As was reported, the classifier diagnosed cytomegalovirus status with high specificity and sensitivity. Rare TCR sequences dominated, though some public TCRs recurred in many donors.

The V segment lost 10 bases and the J segment 7 bases; nucleotides outside the gene matches: 8. The CDR3 has 12 residues. TCRdb's table, derived via immunoSEQ multiplex PCR, lists solely in-frame clones and lacks some. The table includes fewer than 200,000 clones, around nine tenths detected once. The sample taken for sequencing was PBMCs. The sequence was collected from a woman younger than 30 in good health and CMV-seropositive. V is TRBV23-1 and J is TRBJ1-1, with TRBD1 matching 8 bases. TRBV23-1 counts as an open reading frame of uncertain function. The CDR3 protein is CAKDRDALEAFF. The CDR3 DNA sequence: TGCGCCAAGGACAGGGATGCACTTGAAGCTTTCTTT.